A selection of T cell receptor beta chains follows, all from one sample in a study of cytomegalovirus exposure and HLA in healthy donors. Only in-frame clones appear in the TCRdb table, and some are missing; sequencing was by immunoSEQ multiplex PCR. The repertoire holds some 170,000 clones, with over 65% as singletons. Sequencing was done on a sample of PBMCs. All receptors come from a woman aged 55-75 years in good health and CMV-seropositive. Both conserved end residues are part of each CDR3. D genes are given only for firm matches. Clone size is not always given. Where it is, it says once, few, many or a class for expanded clones.

V gene	clone size	CDR3 length	D gene	J gene	CDR3 protein	CDR3 DNA
TRBV28	-	12	-	TRBJ1-2	CASGGWFEGYTF	TGTGCCAGCGGAGGGTGGTTCGAGGGCTACACCTTC
TRBV27	-	17	TRBD1	TRBJ2-7	CASSPRTGGLGSYEQYF	TGTGCCAGCAGTCCCCGGACAGGGGGACTAGGCTCCTACGAGCAGTACTTC
TRBV7-2	-	15	-	TRBJ1-2	CASSLLPGGNYGYTF	TGTGCCAGCAGCTTACTGCCCGGGGGGAACTATGGCTACACCTTC
TRBV6-1	-	14	TRBD1	TRBJ2-7	CASSSGQGIYEQYF	TGTGCCAGCTCCTCGGGACAGGGTATCTACGAGCAGTACTTC
TRBV4-1	once	17	TRBD1	TRBJ1-5	CASSHVLGQGANQPQHF	TGCGCCAGCAGCCATGTCCTGGGACAGGGGGCAAATCAGCCCCAGCATTTT
TRBV6-6	-	12	-	TRBJ2-7	CASSYAEGEQYF	TGTGCCAGCAGTTACGCGGAGGGCGAGCAGTACTTC
TRBV27	-	15	TRBD2	TRBJ2-7	CASSLKASGAYEQYF	TGTGCCAGCAGTTTAAAGGCTAGCGGGGCCTACGAGCAGTACTTC
TRBV2	-	13	-	TRBJ2-5	CASRAGLQETQYF	TGTGCCAGCAGGGCAGGGCTACAAGAGACCCAGTACTTC
TRBV9	-	13	-	TRBJ2-2	CASSVVGSGQLFF	TGTGCCAGCAGCGTAGTGGGTTCAGGGCAGCTGTTTTTT
TRBV5-1	-	15	-	TRBJ2-4	CASILLRSAKNIQYF	TGCGCCAGCATTTTGTTGCGTTCGGCCAAAAACATTCAGTACTTC
TRBV5-1	-	14	TRBD1	TRBJ2-5	CASSLDRGQETQYF	TGCGCCAGCAGCTTGGACAGGGGGCAGGAGACCCAGTACTTC
TRBV10-2	-	17	TRBD2	TRBJ2-2	CATSLIGLAGFTGELFF	TGCGCCACCTCTCTGATTGGACTAGCGGGGTTTACCGGGGAGCTGTTTTTT
TRBV7-2	-	13	-	TRBJ1-5	CASSLSGNQPQHF	TGTGCCAGCAGCCTCAGTGGCAATCAGCCCCAGCATTTT
TRBV27	-	15	TRBD2	TRBJ2-1	CASSPGLAGANEQFF	TGTGCCAGCAGTCCCGGACTAGCGGGAGCTAATGAGCAGTTCTTC
TRBV5-6	-	12	-	TRBJ2-1	CASSGPEAPQFF	TGTGCCAGCAGCGGCCCGGAGGCTCCGCAGTTCTTC
TRBV5-4	-	14	-	TRBJ2-7	CASSLAGRNYEQYF	TGTGCCAGCAGCTTGGCAGGGAGGAACTACGAGCAGTACTTC
TRBV9	-	15	-	TRBJ1-5	CASSVDSSSNQPQHF	TGTGCCAGCAGCGTAGACAGCTCCTCCAATCAGCCCCAGCATTTT
TRBV19	-	20	TRBD1	TRBJ2-1	CASSDSGTGRVPSFYNEQFF	TGTGCCAGTAGCGACTCCGGGACAGGAAGGGTCCCCTCATTCTACAATGAGCAGTTCTTC
TRBV30	-	14	TRBD1	TRBJ1-3	CAWSSGTVGNTIYF	TGTGCCTGGAGCTCCGGGACAGTTGGAAACACCATATATTTT
TRBV4-2	once	13	-	TRBJ1-6	CASSQDKNSPLHF	TGTGCCAGCAGCCAAGATAAAAATTCACCCCTCCACTTT
TRBV12-5	-	15	-	TRBJ1-1	CASGPHAGANTEAFF	TGTGCTAGTGGCCCGCACGCAGGGGCAAACACTGAAGCTTTCTTT
TRBV4-1	-	15	TRBD1	TRBJ2-2	CASSPGQGASGELFF	TGCGCCAGCAGCCCAGGACAGGGGGCATCCGGGGAGCTGTTTTTT
TRBV6-5	-	15	TRBD1	TRBJ2-2	CASSLTGTGVGELFF	TGTGCCAGCAGTCTAACCGGGACAGGGGTCGGGGAGCTGTTTTTT
TRBV28	-	14	TRBD2	TRBJ2-7	CASSLTSGSGEQYF	TGTGCCAGCAGTTTGACTAGCGGGAGCGGCGAGCAGTACTTC
TRBV29-1	-	14	-	TRBJ2-1	CSVGGAGVYNEQFF	TGCAGCGTGGGGGGGGCGGGGGTCTACAATGAGCAGTTCTTC
TRBV6-5	-	15	-	TRBJ1-2	CASSAIGGANYGYTF	TGTGCCAGCAGTGCAATCGGGGGAGCTAACTATGGCTACACCTTC
TRBV2	-	13	TRBD2	TRBJ2-3	CAHGGAGTDTQYF	TGTGCCCACGGGGGGGCCGGCACAGATACGCAGTATTTT
TRBV2	-	15	TRBD1	TRBJ2-7	CASSENAQGTYEQYF	TGTGCCAGCAGTGAAAATGCACAGGGGACCTACGAGCAGTACTTC
TRBV7-9	few	17	-	TRBJ2-1	CASSLGRRGYSYNEQFF	TGTGCCAGCAGCTTAGGGCGAAGGGGATATTCCTACAATGAGCAGTTCTTC
TRBV7-2	-	16	TRBD2	TRBJ2-3	CASSSGLAGGPDTQYF	TGTGCCAGCAGCTCGGGACTAGCGGGGGGGCCAGATACGCAGTATTTT
TRBV11-2	-	16	TRBD1	TRBJ2-7	CASSSQSQGPHYEQYF	TGTGCCAGCAGCTCTCAATCACAGGGGCCTCACTACGAGCAGTACTTC
TRBV19	few	12	-	TRBJ1-2	CAIQGPNYGYTF	TGTGCCATCCAGGGGCCTAACTATGGCTACACCTTC
TRBV10-3	-	14	TRBD1	TRBJ2-7	CATIRDRAAYEQYF	TGTGCCACAATCCGGGACAGGGCTGCCTACGAGCAGTACTTC
TRBV5-6	-	15	TRBD1	TRBJ1-1	CASSRRQGKNTEAFF	TGTGCCAGCAGCAGAAGACAGGGGAAGAACACTGAAGCTTTCTTT
TRBV5-8	few	14	TRBD1	TRBJ1-4	CASILTGGGEKLFF	TGTGCCAGCATCCTGACAGGGGGAGGCGAAAAACTGTTTTTT
TRBV7-2	-	12	TRBD1	TRBJ1-1	CASSVDRGRAFF	TGTGCCAGCAGCGTTGACAGGGGGCGAGCTTTCTTT
TRBV7-8	-	14	-	TRBJ2-7	CASSPQQYDYEQYF	TGTGCCAGCAGCCCACAACAATACGACTACGAGCAGTACTTC
TRBV7-6	-	15	TRBD2	TRBJ2-1	CASSLGGLTYNEQFF	TGTGCCAGCAGCTTAGGGGGACTAACTTACAATGAGCAGTTCTTC
TRBV30	-	13	-	TRBJ2-1	CAWATGAYNEQFF	TGTGCCTGGGCTACCGGGGCCTACAATGAGCAGTTCTTC
TRBV9	-	15	-	TRBJ2-2	CASSADSANTGELFF	TGTGCCAGCAGCGCCGACAGCGCGAACACCGGGGAGCTGTTTTTT
TRBV18	-	13	-	TRBJ1-1	CASSPGQDTEAFF	TGTGCCAGCTCACCGGGTCAGGACACTGAAGCTTTCTTT
TRBV30	-	18	TRBD2	TRBJ2-7	CARSLWAARTSGRVEQYF	TGTGCCCGGTCCCTCTGGGCAGCGAGGACTAGCGGGAGGGTGGAGCAGTACTTC
TRBV28	-	16	TRBD1	TRBJ1-4	CASSNGQGAQTEKLFF	TGTGCCAGCAGTAATGGACAGGGGGCACAGACAGAAAAACTGTTTTTT
TRBV19	once	13	-	TRBJ1-2	CASTQQTNYGYTF	TGTGCCAGTACTCAACAGACGAACTATGGCTACACCTTC
TRBV2	-	14	TRBD2	TRBJ2-5	CASRPSGVPETQYF	TGTGCCAGCCGCCCCAGCGGGGTTCCTGAGACCCAGTACTTC